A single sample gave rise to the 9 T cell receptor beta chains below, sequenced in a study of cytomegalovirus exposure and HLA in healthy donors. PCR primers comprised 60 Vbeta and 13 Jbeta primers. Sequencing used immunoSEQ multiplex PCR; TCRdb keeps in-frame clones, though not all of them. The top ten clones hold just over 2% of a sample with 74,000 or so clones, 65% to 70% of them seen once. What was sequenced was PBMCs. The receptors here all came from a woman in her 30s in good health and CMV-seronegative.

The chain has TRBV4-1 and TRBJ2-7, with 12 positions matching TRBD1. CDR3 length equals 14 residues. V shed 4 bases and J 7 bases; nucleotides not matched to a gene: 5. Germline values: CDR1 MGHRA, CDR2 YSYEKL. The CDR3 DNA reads TGCGCCAGCAGCCTGGGACAGGGGGCGAGGGAGCAGTACTTC. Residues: CASSLGQGAREQYF.

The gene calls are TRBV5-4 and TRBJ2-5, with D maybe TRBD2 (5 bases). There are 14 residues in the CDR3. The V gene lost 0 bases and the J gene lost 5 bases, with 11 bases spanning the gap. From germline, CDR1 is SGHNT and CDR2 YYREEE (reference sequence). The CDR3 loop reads CASSLGRGKETQYF. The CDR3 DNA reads TGTGCCAGCAGCTTGGGACGGGGTAAGGAGACCCAGTACTTC.

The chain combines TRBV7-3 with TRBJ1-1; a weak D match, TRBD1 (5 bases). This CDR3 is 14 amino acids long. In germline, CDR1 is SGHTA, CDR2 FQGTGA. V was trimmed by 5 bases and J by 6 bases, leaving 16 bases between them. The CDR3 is CASSRTGGFAEAFF. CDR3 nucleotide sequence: TGTGCCAGCAGCCGTACCGGGGGGTTTGCTGAAGCTTTCTTT. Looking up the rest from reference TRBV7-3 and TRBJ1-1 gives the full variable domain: GAGVSQTPSNKVTEKGKYVELRCDPISGHTALYWYRQSLGQGPEFLIYFQGTGAADDSGLPNDRFFAVRPEGSVSTLKIQRTERGDSAVYLCASSRTGGFAEAFFGQGTRLTVV.

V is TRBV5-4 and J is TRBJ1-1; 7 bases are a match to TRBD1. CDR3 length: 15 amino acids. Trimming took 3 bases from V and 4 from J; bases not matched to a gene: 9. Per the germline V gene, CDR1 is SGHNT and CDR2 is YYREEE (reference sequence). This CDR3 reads CASSSPKAGGTEAFF. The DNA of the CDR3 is TGTGCCAGCAGCTCCCCTAAGGCAGGGGGCACTGAAGCTTTCTTT.

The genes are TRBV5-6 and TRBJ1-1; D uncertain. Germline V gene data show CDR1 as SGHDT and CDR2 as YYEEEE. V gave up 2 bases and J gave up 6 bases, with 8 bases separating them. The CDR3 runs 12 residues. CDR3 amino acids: CASSFSGAEAFF. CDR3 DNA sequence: TGTGCCAGCAGCTTCTCGGGAGCTGAAGCTTTCTTT.

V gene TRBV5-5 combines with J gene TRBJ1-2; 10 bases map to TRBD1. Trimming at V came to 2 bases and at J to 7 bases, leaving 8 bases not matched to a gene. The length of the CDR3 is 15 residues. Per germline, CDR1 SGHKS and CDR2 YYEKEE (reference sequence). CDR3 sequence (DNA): TGTGCCAGCAGCTTCCCCGGGACAGGGGTCGGTGGCTACACCTTC. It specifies CASSFPGTGVGGYTF.

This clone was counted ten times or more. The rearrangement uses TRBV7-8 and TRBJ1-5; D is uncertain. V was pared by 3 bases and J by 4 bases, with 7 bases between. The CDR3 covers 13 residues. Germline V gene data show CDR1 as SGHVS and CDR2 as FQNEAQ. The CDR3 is CASSLGANQPQHF. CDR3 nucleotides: TGTGCCAGCAGCTTGGGCGCTAATCAGCCCCAGCATTTT.

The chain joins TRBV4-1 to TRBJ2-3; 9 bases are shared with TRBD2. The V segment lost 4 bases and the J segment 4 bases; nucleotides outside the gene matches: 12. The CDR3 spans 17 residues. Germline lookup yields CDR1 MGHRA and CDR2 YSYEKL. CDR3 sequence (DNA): TGCGCCAGCAGCCCCCTAAGAGTAGCGGGGGTCTCAGATACGCAGTATTTT. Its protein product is CASSPLRVAGVSDTQYF.

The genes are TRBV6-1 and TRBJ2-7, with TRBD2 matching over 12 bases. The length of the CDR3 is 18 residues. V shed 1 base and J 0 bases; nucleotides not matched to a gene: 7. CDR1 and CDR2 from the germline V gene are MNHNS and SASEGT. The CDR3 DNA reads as TGTGCCAGCAGTGAAGGTCTAGCGGGGGGGCTAAGCTCCTACGAGCAGTACTTC. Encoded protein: CASSEGLAGGLSSYEQYF.